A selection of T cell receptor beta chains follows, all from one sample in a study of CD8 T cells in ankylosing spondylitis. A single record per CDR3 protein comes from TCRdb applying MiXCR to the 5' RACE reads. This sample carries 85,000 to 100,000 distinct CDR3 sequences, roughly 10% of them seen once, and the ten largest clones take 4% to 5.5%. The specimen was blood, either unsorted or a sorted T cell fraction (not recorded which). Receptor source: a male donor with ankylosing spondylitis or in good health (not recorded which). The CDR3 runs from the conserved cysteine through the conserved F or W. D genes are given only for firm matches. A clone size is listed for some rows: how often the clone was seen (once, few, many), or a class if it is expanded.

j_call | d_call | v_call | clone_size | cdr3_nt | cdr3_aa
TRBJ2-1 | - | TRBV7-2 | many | TGTGCCAGCAGCTTAACTGAGAGGTACGGGCAGTTCTTC | CASSLTERYGQFF
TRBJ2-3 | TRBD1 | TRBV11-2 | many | TGTGCCAGCAGCATCGACAGGGGCACAGATACGCAGTATTTT | CASSIDRGTDTQYF
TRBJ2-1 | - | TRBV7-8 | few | TGTGCCAGCAGCTTTACAACGAACTCCTACAATGAGCAGTTCTTC | CASSFTTNSYNEQFF
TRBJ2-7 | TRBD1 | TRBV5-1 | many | TGCGCCAGCAGCTGGGACAGGGCCTACGAGCAGTACTTC | CASSWDRAYEQYF
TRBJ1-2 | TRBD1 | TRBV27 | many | TGTGCCAGCGGAACACGGACAGGGGGCGTCTATGGCTACACCTTC | CASGTRTGGVYGYTF
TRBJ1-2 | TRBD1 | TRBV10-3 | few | TGTGCCATCAGTGACCCGGGACAGGGGGCAGTGGGCTACACCTTC | CAISDPGQGAVGYTF
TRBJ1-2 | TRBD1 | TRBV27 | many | TGTGCCAGCAGAGACAGGGGCTATGGCTACACCTTC | CASRDRGYGYTF
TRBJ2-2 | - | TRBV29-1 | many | TGCAGCGTTCCCCGGCCGGGGAACACCGGGGAGCTGTTTTTT | CSVPRPGNTGELFF
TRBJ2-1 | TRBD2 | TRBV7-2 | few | TGTGCCAGCAGCGTATCTAGCGGGGGGGCTAATGAGCAGTTCTTC | CASSVSSGGANEQFF
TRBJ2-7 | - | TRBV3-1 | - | TGTGCCAGCAGCAACAGGGAGGGTGACGAGCAGTACTTC | CASSNREGDEQYF
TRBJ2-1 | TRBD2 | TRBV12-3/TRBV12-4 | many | TGTGCCAGCAGTTTAGAAAGGACTAGCTCCTACAATGAGCAGTTCTTC | CASSLERTSSYNEQFF
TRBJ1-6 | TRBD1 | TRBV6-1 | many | TGTGCCAGCAGCCTAAGGACAGGGGTGGATAATTCACCCCTCCACTTT | CASSLRTGVDNSPLHF
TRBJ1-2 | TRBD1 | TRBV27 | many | TGTGCCAGCAAGGATCAGGGGGGCGGCTATGGCTACACCTTC | CASKDQGGGYGYTF
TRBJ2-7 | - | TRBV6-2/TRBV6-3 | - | TGTGCCAGCAGTTACGACCCCTACGAGCAGTACTTC | CASSYDPYEQYF
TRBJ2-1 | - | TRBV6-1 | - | TGTGCCAGCAGTCTTTTGGGGTCGTCCTACAATGGGCAGTTCTTC | CASSLLGSSYNGQFF
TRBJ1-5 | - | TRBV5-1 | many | TGCGCCAGCAGCCCCGACGGACAGCTCAATCAGCCCCAGCATTTT | CASSPDGQLNQPQHF
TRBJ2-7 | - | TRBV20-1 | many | TGCAGTGCTAGAAGGGAAGGGGTCTCCTACGAGCAGTACTTC | CSARREGVSYEQYF
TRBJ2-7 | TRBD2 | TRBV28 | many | TGTGCCAGCAGTTTCCACGGACTAGCGGGGGATCCCTCTACGATGCAGTACTTC | CASSFHGLAGDPSTMQYF
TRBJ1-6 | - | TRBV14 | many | TGTGCCAGCAGCGTCGGTGGAGGCTATAATTCACCCCTCCACTTT | CASSVGGGYNSPLHF
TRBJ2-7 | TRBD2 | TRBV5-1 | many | TGCGCCAGCAGCTTGGGTTCCGGGGGGAGCTCCTACGAGCAGTACTTC | CASSLGSGGSSYEQYF
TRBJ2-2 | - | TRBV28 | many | TGTGCCAGCAGTACCTCGCGGGTCCCTAGATCAAACACCGGGGAGCTGTTTTTT | CASSTSRVPRSNTGELFF
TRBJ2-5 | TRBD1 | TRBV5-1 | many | TGCGCCAGCAGCTTGGCGGCAGGGGGAGCGGAAGAGACCCAGTACTTC | CASSLAAGGAEETQYF
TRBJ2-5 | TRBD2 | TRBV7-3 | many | TGTGCCAGCAGCTCCGGACTAGCGGGGGGCACAGAGACCCAGTACTTC | CASSSGLAGGTETQYF
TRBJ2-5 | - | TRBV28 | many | TGTGCCAGCAGTTCAAAAAGGGGGGGAGAGACCCAGTACTTC | CASSSKRGGETQYF
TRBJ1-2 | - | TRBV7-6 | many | TGTGCCAGCAGCTTCCAGGGCCTTGATGGCTACACCTTC | CASSFQGLDGYTF
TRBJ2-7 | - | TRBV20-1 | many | TGCAGTGCCCCTACCTTCCTCTCCTACGAGCAGTACTTC | CSAPTFLSYEQYF
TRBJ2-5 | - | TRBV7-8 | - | TGTGCCAGCAGCAGAGAAAGAAAAGAGACCCAGTACTTC | CASSRERKETQYF
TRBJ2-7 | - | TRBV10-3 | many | TGTGCCATCAGTGAGGAGGTCTCCTACGAGCAGTACTTC | CAISEEVSYEQYF
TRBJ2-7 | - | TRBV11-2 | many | TGTGCCAGCAGCTTAGAACGTTCGGCAGGAACCTACGAGCAGTACTTC | CASSLERSAGTYEQYF
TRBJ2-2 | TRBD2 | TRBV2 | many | TGTGCCAGCAGTGGTAGCGGGGGGACTGACGACCTCACCGGGGAGCTGTTTTTT | CASSGSGGTDDLTGELFF